The rows below give T cell receptor beta chains drawn from one sample of a study of cytomegalovirus exposure and HLA in healthy donors. Libraries were prepared by immunoSEQ multiplex PCR; TCRdb keeps only in-frame clonotypes and omits some of them. The sample gives some 120,000 clones, around 80% of which show up once; 1.2% is in the top ten. Material: PBMCs. These TCRs come from a female donor in good health and CMV-seronegative. CDR3s include the opening cysteine and the closing phenylalanine or tryptophan. Each record gives: V gene, CDR3 length, J gene, clone size, D gene, CDR3 DNA, CDR3 protein. A D gene is named only where the DNA matches it firmly. Only part of the rows carry a size: once, few, many, or a class if the clone is expanded.

TRBV2	14	TRBJ1-5	-	TRBD1	TGTGCCAGCAGTGACGGTACAGGGGCTCAGCCCCAGCATTTT	CASSDGTGAQPQHF
TRBV6-1	15	TRBJ2-3	few	-	TGTGCCAGCAGTGAACGGGCGGGTCTAGACGGTACGCAGTATTTT	CASSERAGLDGTQYF
TRBV9	13	TRBJ2-3	-	-	TGTGCCAGCAGCGTTGGAGGGACAGATACGCAGTATTTT	CASSVGGTDTQYF
TRBV15	15	TRBJ2-7	-	TRBD1	TGTGCCACCAGCCGCCAGGGACAGGGAAGACACGAGCAGTACTTC	CATSRQGQGRHEQYF
TRBV4-2	16	TRBJ2-5	-	TRBD2	TGTGCCAGCAGTCCTAGCGGGGGGGCTCCGTTCGAGACCCAGTACTTC	CASSPSGGAPFETQYF
TRBV4-1	16	TRBJ1-4	-	-	TGCGCCAGCAGCCAAGATCCACAGGCCTTAAAGGAAAAACTGTTTTTT	CASSQDPQALKEKLFF
TRBV7-9	15	TRBJ2-1	few	TRBD1	TGTGCCAGCAGCTCACGGACAGGGTCGGGCAATGAGCAGTTCTTC	CASSSRTGSGNEQFF
TRBV30	13	TRBJ2-7	-	TRBD1	TGTGCCTGGAGTGTTGGCAGGGGGAGTGAGCAGTACTTC	CAWSVGRGSEQYF
TRBV20-1	11	TRBJ1-2	few	-	TGCAGTGCTAAAACAGGTTATGGCTACACCTTC	CSAKTGYGYTF
TRBV20-1	10	TRBJ1-2	-	-	TGCAGTGCTGGGGACTGGGGCTACACCTTC	CSAGDWGYTF
TRBV7-2	17	TRBJ2-3	few	TRBD2	TGTGCCAGCAGCCCCCCGGGACGACTAGCGGGAGTAGATACGCAGTATTTT	CASSPPGRLAGVDTQYF
TRBV2	10	TRBJ2-1	-	-	TGTGCCACAGGGGGGACACAACAGTTCTTC	CATGGTQQFF
TRBV19	15	TRBJ2-3	-	TRBD2	TGTGCCAGTAGCGCGACTAGCGGGAGACCAGATACGCAGTATTTT	CASSATSGRPDTQYF
TRBV11-2	15	TRBJ1-3	-	TRBD1	TGTGCCAGCAGCTGGACAGGGGCTAGTGGAAACACCATATATTTT	CASSWTGASGNTIYF
TRBV6-1	15	TRBJ2-7	-	TRBD2	TGTGCCAGCTTTACTATTAGCGGGAGCTCCTACGAGCAGTACTTC	CASFTISGSSYEQYF
TRBV30	13	TRBJ1-1	-	-	TGTGCCTGGAGTCGTGACAAGAACACTGAAGCTTTCTTT	CAWSRDKNTEAFF
TRBV7-9	16	TRBJ1-2	-	TRBD1	TGTGCCAGCAGCCTAAATCTGGACAGGGGGCTCGGTGGCTACACCTTC	CASSLNLDRGLGGYTF
TRBV18	17	TRBJ2-7	-	TRBD2	TGTGCCAGCTCACCACGGGGAGGCGGGAGGGCCTCCTACGAGCAGTACTTC	CASSPRGGGRASYEQYF
TRBV4-1	16	TRBJ2-3	-	TRBD2	TGCGCCAGCAGCCAAGATCCCCAGGGAGGGGCAGATACGCAGTATTTT	CASSQDPQGGADTQYF
TRBV7-2	18	TRBJ2-2	-	TRBD1	TGTGCCAGCAGCTTAGTGGGCAGGGGGCACGTACGCACCGGGGAGCTGTTTTTT	CASSLVGRGHVRTGELFF
TRBV5-4	14	TRBJ1-1	few	-	TGTGCCAGCAGCTCTCCGACGGGGTGGACTGAAGCTTTCTTT	CASSSPTGWTEAFF
TRBV5-4	15	TRBJ2-1	-	TRBD1	TGTGCCAGCAGCTTGGACAGGGGATCCTACAATGAGCAGTTCTTC	CASSLDRGSYNEQFF
TRBV5-4	15	TRBJ2-5	-	-	TGTGCCAGCAGCCCCGCGGGATCAGATAGGGAGACCCAGTACTTC	CASSPAGSDRETQYF
TRBV29-1	15	TRBJ2-3	-	TRBD2	TGCAGCATCGGGAGACTAGCGGTGGGCACAGATACGCAGTATTTT	CSIGRLAVGTDTQYF
TRBV19	15	TRBJ2-7	-	-	TGTGCCAGTAGGAACCAGGGTGTCGGTTTCTACGAGCAGTACTTC	CASRNQGVGFYEQYF
TRBV6-5	11	TRBJ1-2	-	-	TGTGCCAGCAGACAGGGACGGGGCTACACCTTC	CASRQGRGYTF
TRBV18	12	TRBJ1-2	-	TRBD1	TGTGCCAGCTCACCGACAGGGGATGGCTACACCTTC	CASSPTGDGYTF